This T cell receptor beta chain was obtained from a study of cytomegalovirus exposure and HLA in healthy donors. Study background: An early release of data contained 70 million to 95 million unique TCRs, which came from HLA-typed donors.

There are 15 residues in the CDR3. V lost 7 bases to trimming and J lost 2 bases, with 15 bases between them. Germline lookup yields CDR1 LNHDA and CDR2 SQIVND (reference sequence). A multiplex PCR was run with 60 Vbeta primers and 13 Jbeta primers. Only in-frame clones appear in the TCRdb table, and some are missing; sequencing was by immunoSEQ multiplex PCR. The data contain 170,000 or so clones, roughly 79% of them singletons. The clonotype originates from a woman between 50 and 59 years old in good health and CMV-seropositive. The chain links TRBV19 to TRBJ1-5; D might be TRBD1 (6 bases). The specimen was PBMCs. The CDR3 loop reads CASNSQGNGNQPQHF. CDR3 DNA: TGTGCCAGTAATTCACAGGGTAATGGCAATCAGCCCCAGCATTTT.